These 10 T cell receptor beta chains share one sample of origin, sequenced in a study of coeliac disease. Some clones are missing from TCRdb's copy, which holds only in-frame ones; the method was immunoSEQ multiplex PCR. The sample has more than 2,000 clones; roughly two thirds are singletons. Sequenced input: intraepithelial lymphocytes from the gut. These receptors were obtained from a woman in her sixties or seventies with celiac disease on a gluten-free diet.

The rearrangement joins TRBV7-9 to TRBJ1-2, with TRBD1 as a possible D gene (6 bases). Germline values: CDR1 SEHNR, CDR2 FQNEAQ (reference sequence). With 0 bases removed from V and 2 bases from J, the gap between germline ends came to 10 bases. This CDR3 contains 15 residues. The CDR3 nucleotides read TGTGCCAGCAGCTTAGCTGGACAGAAAAACTATGGCTACACCTTC. Protein sequence: CASSLAGQKNYGYTF.

This chain links TRBV19 with TRBJ1-5; 8 nucleotides line up with TRBD1. Trimming cost V 5 bases and J 8 bases; bases outside gene matches: 14. The V gene's germline CDR1 is LNHDA and CDR2 SQIVND (reference sequence). The CDR3 spans 16 residues. The CDR3, as DNA: TGTGCCAGTAGTCCGGGACAGGCGATGAGGGCCGAGCCCCAGCATTTT. The encoded protein is CASSPGQAMRAEPQHF.

The J gene is TRBJ2-7, the V gene TRBV29-1; 8 bases line up with TRBD2. Germline loops: CDR1 SQVTM, CDR2 ANQGSEA. This CDR3 region has 12 residues. Trimming at V came to 6 bases and at J to 4 bases, leaving 5 bases not matched to a gene. The CDR3 is CSVRTSSYEQYV. Written as DNA, the CDR3 is TGCAGCGTGCGGACTAGCAGTTACGAGCAGTACGTC.

V is TRBV2 and J is TRBJ2-2; D is unclear. Germline V lookup: CDR1 SNHLY, CDR2 FYNNEI. The CDR3 totals 16 residues. With 7 bases removed from V and 2 bases from J, the gap between germline ends came to 17 bases. Here the CDR3 DNA reads TGTGCCAGCACCGAGCCCCAGCGAGGAAACACCGGGGAGCTGTTTTTT. Its translation: CASTEPQRGNTGELFF.

V is TRBV5-1 and J is TRBJ2-7; 9 bases are a match to TRBD2. CDR1 is SGHRS and CDR2 is YFSETQ in the germline V gene. The CDR3 contains 14 residues. Trimming at V came to 4 bases and at J to 7 bases, leaving 9 bases not matched to a gene. CDR3 in DNA: TGCGCCAGCAGCGGGGGTCCTAGCGGGGAGGAGCAGTACTTC. Its translation: CASSGGPSGEEQYF.

The V and J genes are TRBV18 and TRBJ2-1; a weak D match, TRBD2 (6 bases). CDR3 length: 14 amino acids. Trimming took 2 bases from V and 5 from J, leaving 10 bases between them. Germline assignment: CDR1 KGHSH and CDR2 LQKENI. CDR3 DNA sequence: TGTGCCAGCTCACCATGGGCGGGAAACAATGAGCAGTTCTTC. Protein product: CASSPWAGNNEQFF.

CDR3 sequence reads: CASSGGLASIIQYF. The CDR3 coding sequence is TGTGCCAGTAGTGGCGGACTAGCAAGCATCATTCAGTACTTC. The chain has TRBV19 and TRBJ2-4, with 8 nucleotides matching TRBD2. Germline V gene data show CDR1 as LNHDA and CDR2 as SQIVND (reference sequence). Germline trimming cut 5 bases from V and 9 bases from J; bases unmatched to any gene: 9. This CDR3 comprises 14 residues.

The chain carries TRBV4-3 and TRBJ2-3; TRBD2 aligns across 7 bases. The CDR3 totals 17 residues. Losses at the gene ends were 4 bases for V and 2 bases for J; bases not matched to a gene: 12. CDR1 and CDR2 from the germline V gene are LGHNA and YSLEER. The CDR3 DNA reads as TGCGCCAGCAGCCGCCGCCCCCTAGCGGAGGTCACAGATACGCAGTATTTT. It specifies CASSRRPLAEVTDTQYF.

This clone appeared a few times. The chain joins TRBV2 to TRBJ2-1; 9 bases match TRBD2. CDR1 is SNHLY and CDR2 is FYNNEI in the germline V gene. The CDR3 consists of 13 residues. With V trimmed by 10 bases and J by 12 bases, 13 bases remained unmatched. This chain's CDR3 is CATLAGAGRGQFF. In DNA, the CDR3 is TGTGCCACCTTAGCGGGGGCGGGTAGGGGGCAGTTCTTC.

V is TRBV5-1 and J is TRBJ1-5, with a weak D call TRBD1 (5 bases). The germline CDR1 and CDR2 sequences are SGHRS and YFSETQ. Trimming cost V 0 bases and J 5 bases, with 12 bases left between them. This CDR3 comprises 15 residues. The CDR3 DNA reads as TGCGCCAGCAGCTTGGCCGGGGGGAGGGATCAGCCCCAGCATTTT. Translation: CASSLAGGRDQPQHF.